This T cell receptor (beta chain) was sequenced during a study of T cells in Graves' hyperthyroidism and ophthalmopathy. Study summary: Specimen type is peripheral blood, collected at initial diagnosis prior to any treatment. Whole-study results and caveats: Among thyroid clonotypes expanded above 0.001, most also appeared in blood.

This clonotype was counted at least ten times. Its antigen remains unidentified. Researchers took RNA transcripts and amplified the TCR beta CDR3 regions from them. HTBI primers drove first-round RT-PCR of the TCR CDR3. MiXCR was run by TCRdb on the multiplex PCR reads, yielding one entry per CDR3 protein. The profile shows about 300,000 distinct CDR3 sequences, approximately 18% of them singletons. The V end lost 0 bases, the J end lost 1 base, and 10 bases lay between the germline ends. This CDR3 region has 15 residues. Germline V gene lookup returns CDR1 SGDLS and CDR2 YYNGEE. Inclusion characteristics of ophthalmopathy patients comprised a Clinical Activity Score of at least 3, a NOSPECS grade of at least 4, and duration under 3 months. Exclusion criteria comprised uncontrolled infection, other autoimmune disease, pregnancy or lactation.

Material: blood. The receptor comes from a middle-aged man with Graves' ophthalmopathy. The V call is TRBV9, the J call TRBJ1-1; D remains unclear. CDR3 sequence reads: CASSVAGGGNTEAFF. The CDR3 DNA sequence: TGTGCCAGCAGCGTAGCGGGTGGAGGGAACACTGAAGCTTTCTTT.